These 14 T cell receptor beta chains share one sample of origin, sequenced in a study of identical twins. TCRdb processed the 5' RACE reads anew with MiXCR; each CDR3 protein has one entry. The sample has some 320,000 distinct CDR3 sequences; 10% to 15% are singletons. The same sample was also studied in work on yellow fever vaccine responses in identical twins.

The specimen was CD8+ T cells sorted from blood. Every receptor here comes from a young woman in good health.

This clonotype appeared many times. The genes are TRBV29-1 and TRBJ2-7; TRBD1 agrees at 7 bases. The CDR3 totals 14 residues. Unmatched junction bases numbered 8, after V lost 4 bases and J lost 2 bases. CDR1 is SQVTM, CDR2 ANQGSEA, per germline. Here the CDR3 DNA reads TGCAGCGTTGTACCCGGGACAGTTCCCTACGAGCAGTACTTC. It codes for CSVVPGTVPYEQYF.

The chain carries TRBV6-1 and TRBJ2-3; D may be TRBD2 (5 bases). V shed 6 bases and J shed 3 bases, with 22 bases lying between them. The CDR3 sequence is 17 residues long. Germline V gene sequence: CDR1 MNHNS, CDR2 SASEGT. The CDR3 protein is CASSVQWESVGTDTQYF. CDR3 nucleotide sequence: TGTGCCAGCAGCGTACAGTGGGAGAGCGTCGGGACAGATACGCAGTATTTT.

This clonotype was seen a handful of times. The chain employs TRBV5-6 and TRBJ1-6; D is possibly TRBD1 (6 bases). Between the trimmed V and J ends, which lost 4 bases and 9 bases, there was a span of 20 bases. CDR1 and CDR2 (germline): SGHDT, YYEEEE. The CDR3 length is 16 residues. The CDR3 loop is CASSRRGGAVFSPLHF. CDR3 bases: TGTGCCAGCAGCCGTAGGGGGGGAGCGGTTTTTTCACCCCTCCACTTT.

This clonotype was detected many times. The V and J genes are TRBV5-1 and TRBJ1-1, with D unresolved. The CDR3 is made up of 14 amino acids. The germline CDR1 and CDR2 sequences are SGHRS and YFSETQ. The germline V and J ends were trimmed by 0 bases and 1 base, with 7 bases remaining between them. CDR3 region: CASSLEGWNTEAFF. The CDR3 DNA reads TGCGCCAGCAGCTTGGAGGGCTGGAACACTGAAGCTTTCTTT.

The genes are TRBV20-1 and TRBJ2-5, with D possibly TRBD1 on 6 matching bases. Germline V CDR1 and CDR2: DFQATT, SNEGSKA (reference sequence). Trimming pared 0 bases from V and 1 base from J, leaving 12 bases between. The CDR3 consists of 15 residues. Here the CDR3 reads CSARDRGRGQETQYF. CDR3 in DNA: TGCAGTGCTAGAGATCGAGGCAGGGGCCAAGAGACCCAGTACTTC.

This clonotype was observed many times. The chain recombines TRBV27 with TRBJ2-1; perhaps D is TRBD1 or TRBD2 (5 bases each). The CDR3 covers 14 residues. V was pared by 6 bases and J by 4 bases, with 13 bases between. The germline gives CDR1 MNHEY, CDR2 SMNVEV (reference sequence). CDR3: CASRRDGEYNEQFF. The CDR3 DNA reads TGTGCCAGCAGGAGGGACGGGGAATACAATGAGCAGTTCTTC.

This clonotype was picked up a small number of times. The chain uses TRBV28 and TRBJ2-1, with D possibly matching TRBD2 (5 bases). The CDR3 sequence is 12 residues long. V was cut by 3 bases and J by 11 bases, with 11 bases left in between. The germline gives CDR1 MDHEN, CDR2 SYDVKM. CDR3 in DNA: TGTGCCAGCAGTTTTGGGAGCGAAAAGCAGTTCTTC. Its protein is CASSFGSEKQFF.

The chain is built from TRBV29-1 and TRBJ1-1; a weak D match, TRBD1 (5 bases). Trimming removed 6 bases from V and 1 base from J, with 12 bases in between. Looked up from germline, CDR1 is SQVTM and CDR2 is ANQGSEA. This CDR3 contains 13 residues. The CDR3 reads CSVGPTSNTEAFF. Here the CDR3 DNA reads TGCAGCGTGGGGCCGACATCGAACACTGAAGCTTTCTTT.

This chain joins TRBV20-1 and TRBJ2-7, with no clear D. CDR1 is DFQATT and CDR2 is SNEGSKA in the germline V gene (reference sequence). The CDR3 runs to 13 residues. Trimming left V 3 bases short and J 3 bases short, with 12 bases between. This CDR3 reads CSASQASGYEQYV. DNA of the CDR3: TGCAGTGCTAGTCAGGCCTCCGGCTACGAGCAGTACGTC.

This clonotype is a singleton in its sample. V gene TRBV2 combines with J gene TRBJ2-1; TRBD2 agrees at 11 bases. Germline values: CDR1 SNHLY, CDR2 FYNNEI. V was pared by 1 base and J by 4 bases, with 12 bases of the junction left unmatched. The CDR3 loop spans 19 amino acids. For the CDR3, the DNA is TGTGCCAGCAGTGAAGACGTGGGGGTAGCGGGAGGGTTATACAATGAGCAGTTCTTC. This sequence encodes CASSEDVGVAGGLYNEQFF.

In this sample, this clonotype turned up many times. This chain links TRBV7-2 with TRBJ2-1, with 8 positions matching TRBD2. Trimming removed 5 bases from V and 6 bases from J; junction bases left unmatched: 15. This CDR3 is 17 amino acids long. Germline CDR1 and CDR2: SGHTA and FQGNSA. CDR3 loop: CASSLTSGGSPFNEQFF. The CDR3 nucleotides are TGTGCCAGCAGCCTAACTAGCGGTGGGTCGCCCTTCAATGAGCAGTTCTTC.

The CDR3, as DNA: TGTGCCAGCAGGTGGACAAGGGACAGGGGGTCTGGCTACACCTTC. Its protein product is CASRWTRDRGSGYTF. The gene calls are TRBV2 and TRBJ1-2; 11 bases fit TRBD1. This CDR3 is 15 amino acids long. The trim removed 6 bases at V and 7 bases at J, leaving 10 bases unmatched. Germline V gene sequence: CDR1 SNHLY, CDR2 FYNNEI. The full variable domain, its missing parts supplied by reference TRBV2 and TRBJ1-2, is EPEVTQTPSHQVTQMGQEVILRCVPISNHLYFYWYRQILGQKVEFLVSFYNNEISEKSEIFDDQFSVERPDGSNFTLKIRSTKLEDSAMYFCASRWTRDRGSGYTFGSGTRLTVV.

This clonotype was observed a handful of times. The CDR3 loop reads CASSQTAQIISGANVLTF. In DNA form, the CDR3 reads TGCGCCAGCAGCCAAACAGCCCAAATTATCTCTGGGGCCAACGTCCTGACTTTC. The V call is TRBV4-1, the J call TRBJ2-6; no definite D call. This CDR3 is 18 amino acids long. The V end lost 2 bases, the J end lost 0 bases, and 14 bases lay between the germline ends. The germline gives CDR1 MGHRA, CDR2 YSYEKL.

This clonotype has more than one count but fewer than ten. This chain connects TRBV15 to TRBJ1-4, with TRBD1 matching over 10 bases. CDR3 length: 17 residues. The V segment lost 3 bases and the J segment 7 bases; nucleotides outside the gene matches: 11. Germline assignment: CDR1 LNHNV and CDR2 YYDKDF (reference sequence). CDR3: CATSSPTPGQGLEKLFF. Here the CDR3 DNA reads TGTGCCACCAGCAGTCCAACGCCGGGACAGGGGCTTGAAAAACTGTTTTTT. Drawing the rest from reference TRBV15 and TRBJ1-4, the complete variable domain is DAMVIQNPRYQVTQFGKPVTLSCSQTLNHNVMYWYQQKSSQAPKLLFHYYDKDFNNEADTPDNFQSRRPNTSFCFLDIRSPGLGDTAMYLCATSSPTPGQGLEKLFFGSGTQLSVL.